This TCR beta chain emerged from a study of shared clonotypes between healthy human individuals. Some clones are missing from TCRdb's copy, which holds only in-frame ones; the method was immunoSEQ multiplex PCR. The sample lists about 2.1 million clones, 85% to 95% occurring once. CDR1 and CDR2 from the germline V gene are SEHNR and FQNEAQ (reference sequence). The CDR3 spans 15 residues. V was trimmed by 2 bases and J by 5 bases, leaving 16 bases between them. Positive CCR7 selection of CD45RO-negative cells yielded the naive CD8 cells, and terminally differentiated effector memory CD45RA+ cells were excluded.

The rearrangement uses TRBV7-9 and TRBJ2-7, with unresolved D. This receptor was taken from a man in his late teens or twenties in good health. Some clones in this sample may be carry-over from other donors' samples. Sequences were obtained from naive CD8+ T cells from PBMCs. The CDR3 DNA follows: TGTGCCAGCAGCTTACCTCCTCTAGGTATCCACGAGCAGTACTTC. The encoded protein is CASSLPPLGIHEQYF. Full variable domain (missing parts from reference TRBV7-9 and TRBJ2-7): DTGVSQNPRHKITKRGQNVTFRCDPISEHNRLYWYRQTLGQGPEFLTYFQNEAQLEKSRLLSDRFSAERPKGSFSTLEIQRTEQGDSAMYLCASSLPPLGIHEQYFGPGTRLTVT.